This T cell receptor beta chain was profiled in a study of T cell responses to AZD1222 COVID-19 vaccine. General observations from the study: Clonal diversity may have been underestimated, and the donors were mostly white British, with more females than males. AZD1222 recipients seropositive at baseline numbered only 5 to 7.

TCRdb's copy holds only in-frame clones and misses some; the assay was immunoSEQ multiplex PCR. Here the sample spans around 95,000 clones, more than 75% being singletons. The CDR3 extends over 13 amino acids. V dropped 5 bases and J dropped 4 bases, with 11 bases sitting between them. CDR1 and CDR2 (germline): MNHEY, SVGAGI. On this clone: Its specificity is not known.

The specimen comprised peripheral blood, sampled on day 0 of MenACWY control vaccination. V and J are TRBV6-5 and TRBJ1-2; D might be TRBD1 (6 bases). The clonotype was recovered from an adult in good health. The CDR3 here is CASSLTGGYGYTF. The DNA of the CDR3 is TGTGCCAGCAGTCTGACAGGTGGCTATGGCTACACCTTC.